These T cell receptor beta chains were read from a single sample in a study of blood T cell repertoires in COVID-19. Sequencing was performed with immunoSEQ multiplex PCR; in TCRdb, only in-frame clones are kept and a portion is missing. In the table there are some 80,000 clones, about 78% of which are singletons. Input material: peripheral blood. Receptors were obtained from a man between 60 and 75 years old with COVID-19, enrolled during active disease. CDR3s include the opening cysteine and the closing phenylalanine or tryptophan. Fields, in order: clone size, V gene, J gene, D gene, CDR3 protein, CDR3 DNA. D genes are given only for firm matches. Not every row has a clone size; where given, it reads once, few, many or a size class.

-,TRBV18,TRBJ1-5,-,CASSPRPDQPQHF,TGTGCCAGCTCACCCCGCCCGGATCAGCCCCAGCATTTT
-,TRBV5-1,TRBJ1-3,-,CASSLEAGKGNTIYF,TGCGCCAGCAGCTTGGAGGCAGGAAAAGGAAACACCATATATTTT
-,TRBV29-1,TRBJ2-7,TRBD1,CSASDRSYEQYF,TGCAGCGCGTCGGACAGGTCCTACGAGCAGTACTTC
-,TRBV7-9,TRBJ2-5,-,CASSVLTVGQGGFQETQYF,TGTGCCAGCAGCGTGCTTACAGTGGGGCAGGGTGGTTTCCAAGAGACCCAGTACTTC
-,TRBV29-1,TRBJ1-3,-,CSIEGSGRSGNTIYF,TGCAGCATCGAAGGCTCAGGGAGGTCTGGAAACACCATATATTTT
-,TRBV20-1,TRBJ1-5,-,CSASAGFQPQHF,TGCAGTGCTAGTGCAGGTTTTCAGCCCCAGCATTTT
once,TRBV27,TRBJ1-2,TRBD1,CASSPQGTGIGYGYTF,TGTGCCAGCAGTCCTCAAGGGACAGGGATTGGCTATGGCTACACCTTC
few,TRBV7-9,TRBJ1-2,-,CASSLEFRQESYYGYTF,TGTGCCAGCAGTTTGGAATTTAGACAGGAGAGTTACTATGGCTACACCTTC
few,TRBV5-1,TRBJ1-4,-,CASSAGVNEKLFF,TGCGCCAGCTCGGCAGGGGTTAATGAAAAACTGTTTTTT
once,TRBV7-3,TRBJ2-5,-,CASSLRGAEETQYF,TGTGCCAGCAGCTTACGGGGGGCGGAAGAGACCCAGTACTTC
-,TRBV4-3,TRBJ2-7,TRBD1,CASSPGQGENEQYF,TGCGCCAGCAGCCCTGGACAGGGGGAGAACGAGCAGTACTTC
-,TRBV28,TRBJ1-1,-,CASSHLPGSPEAFF,TGTGCCAGCAGTCACCTCCCAGGTTCTCCTGAAGCTTTCTTT
-,TRBV4-1,TRBJ1-6,-,CASQQGPDRSPLHF,TGCGCCAGCCAACAGGGTCCCGATCGATCACCCCTCCACTTT
-,TRBV5-1,TRBJ1-5,-,CASSRGEASGNQPQHF,TGCGCCAGCAGCAGAGGGGAGGCAAGTGGGAATCAGCCCCAGCATTTT
-,TRBV18,TRBJ2-5,TRBD2,CASSPMGGPGETQYF,TGTGCCAGCTCACCAATGGGAGGGCCGGGAGAGACCCAGTACTTC
-,TRBV11-2,TRBJ1-2,-,CASSLDRRSLGSYGYTF,TGTGCCAGCAGCTTAGATAGGCGGTCGTTGGGTAGCTATGGCTACACCTTC
-,TRBV6-2/TRBV6-3,TRBJ1-5,-,CASSTTRQPYNQPQHF,TGTGCCAGCAGCACAACCCGACAGCCGTACAATCAGCCCCAGCATTTT
many,TRBV19,TRBJ1-1,TRBD1,CASSEDRAHTEAFF,TGTGCCAGTAGTGAGGACAGGGCCCACACTGAAGCTTTCTTT
-,TRBV13,TRBJ1-1,TRBD1,CASSFGTGNTEAFF,TGTGCCAGCAGCTTCGGGACAGGGAACACTGAAGCTTTCTTT
few,TRBV11-3,TRBJ1-2,TRBD1,CASSLDELTGGSYGYTF,TGTGCCAGCAGCTTAGATGAATTAACAGGGGGCTCCTATGGCTACACCTTC
-,TRBV6-5,TRBJ1-1,TRBD1,CASRQGITEAFF,TGTGCCAGCAGACAGGGGATCACTGAAGCTTTCTTT
-,TRBV7-3,TRBJ1-1,-,CASSLGLPGAEAFF,TGTGCCAGCAGCCTGGGACTTCCGGGGGCTGAAGCTTTCTTT